This TCR beta chain was obtained from a study of T cell responses to AZD1222 COVID-19 vaccine. Study in general: Timing groups of about 4 and about 12 weeks for second doses were pooled. Study-level findings and limits: In a largely white British group with more females than males, clonal diversity was possibly underestimated. Increased Spike-specific TCR breadth and depth were observed after two AZD1222 doses.

On this clone itself: Its antigen is unidentified.

Germline CDR1 reads MNHNS; CDR2 reads SASEGT. J gave up 0 bases and V 0 bases, and 10 bases lay outside the gene matches. The CDR3 totals 18 residues. The repertoire was sequenced with immunoSEQ multiplex PCR; TCRdb's copy has only in-frame clones and lacks some. The sample shows 100,000 to 150,000 clones, less than 95% of them seen only once. Sequencing was performed on peripheral blood, taken on day 0 of AZD1222 vaccination. The V gene is TRBV6-1, the J gene TRBJ2-7; the match to TRBD2 covers 8 bases. The receptor was derived from an adult in good health. CDR3 sequence reads: CASSEALPLAGHSYEQYF. The CDR3 nucleotides are TGTGCCAGCAGTGAAGCGCTTCCTCTAGCGGGCCACTCCTACGAGCAGTACTTC.